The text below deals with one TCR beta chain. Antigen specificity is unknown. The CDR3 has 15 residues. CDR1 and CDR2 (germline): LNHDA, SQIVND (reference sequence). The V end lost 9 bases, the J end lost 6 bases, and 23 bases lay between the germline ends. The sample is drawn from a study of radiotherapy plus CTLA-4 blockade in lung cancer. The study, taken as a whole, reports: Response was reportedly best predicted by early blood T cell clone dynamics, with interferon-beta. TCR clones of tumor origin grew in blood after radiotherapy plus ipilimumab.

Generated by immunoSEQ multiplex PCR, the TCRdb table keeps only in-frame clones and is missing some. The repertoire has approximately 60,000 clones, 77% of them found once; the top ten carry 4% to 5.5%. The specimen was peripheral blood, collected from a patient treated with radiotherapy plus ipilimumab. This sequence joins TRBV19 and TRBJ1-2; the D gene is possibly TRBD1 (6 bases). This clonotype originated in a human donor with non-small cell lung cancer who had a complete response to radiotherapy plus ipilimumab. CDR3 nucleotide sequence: TGTGCCAGCTGGGTGGGGGCGTCGATTCTAAATGGCTACACCTTC. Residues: CASWVGASILNGYTF. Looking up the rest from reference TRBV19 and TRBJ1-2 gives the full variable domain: DGGITQSPKYLFRKEGQNVTLSCEQNLNHDAMYWYRQDPGQGLRLIYYSQIVNDFQKGDIAEGYSVSREKKESFPLTVTSAQKNPTAFYLCASWVGASILNGYTFGSGTRLTVV.